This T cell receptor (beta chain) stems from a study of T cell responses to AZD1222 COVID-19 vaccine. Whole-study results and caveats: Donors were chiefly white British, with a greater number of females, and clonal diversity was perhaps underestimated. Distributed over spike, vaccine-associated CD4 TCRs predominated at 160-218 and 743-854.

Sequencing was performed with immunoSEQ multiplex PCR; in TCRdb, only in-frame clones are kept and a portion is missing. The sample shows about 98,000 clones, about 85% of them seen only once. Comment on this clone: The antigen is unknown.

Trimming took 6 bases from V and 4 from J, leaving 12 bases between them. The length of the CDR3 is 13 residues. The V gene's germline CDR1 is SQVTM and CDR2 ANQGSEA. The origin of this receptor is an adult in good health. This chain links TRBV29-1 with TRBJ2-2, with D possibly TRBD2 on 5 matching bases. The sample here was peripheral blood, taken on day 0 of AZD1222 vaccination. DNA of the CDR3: TGCAGCGTGCATCTAGCTGTCACCGGGGAGCTGTTTTTT. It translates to CSVHLAVTGELFF.